These 26 T cell receptor beta chains were all obtained from the same sample, sequenced in a study of glioma-infiltrating T cells after dendritic cell vaccination. Sequencing was performed with immunoSEQ multiplex PCR; in TCRdb, only in-frame clones are kept and a portion is missing. The sample includes approximately 99,000 clones, less than 90% of them seen just once. Sample time point: after dendritic cell vaccination, including at tumor progression/relapse. The material was blood, obtained after dendritic cell vaccination. All receptors derive from a human donor with glioblastoma.

The CDR3 loop is CASSQLADTQYF. Here the CDR3 DNA reads TGTGCCAGCAGCCAACTAGCGGATACGCAGTATTTT. V is TRBV7-6 and J is TRBJ2-3; 7 nucleotides line up with TRBD2. From germline, CDR1 is SGHVS and CDR2 FNYEAQ. The V segment lost 5 bases and the J segment 6 bases; nucleotides outside the gene matches: 2. The CDR3 consists of 12 residues.

This chain uses TRBV5-1 with TRBJ2-7, with 8 positions matching TRBD1. V gave up 3 bases and J gave up 3 bases; unmatched junction bases: 5. Germline V gene data show CDR1 as SGHRS and CDR2 as YFSETQ. The CDR3 runs 14 residues. The CDR3 sequence is CASSYLQGVYEQYF. DNA for the CDR3: TGCGCCAGCAGCTACTTACAGGGGGTCTACGAGCAGTACTTC.

The genes are TRBV30 and TRBJ1-2; D might be TRBD1 (5 bases). This CDR3 has 14 residues. Germline CDR1 reads GTSNPN; CDR2 reads SVGIG (reference sequence). The V end was cut by 5 bases, the J end by 1 base, with 14 bases between. CDR3 DNA: TGTGCCTGGGCACGGGGGGAGGTTAACTATGGCTACACCTTC. This translates into CAWARGEVNYGYTF.

This clone came up a few times. The chain has TRBV6-5 and TRBJ1-3; TRBD1 aligns across 7 bases. This CDR3 contains 14 residues. The V segment lost 5 bases and the J segment 4 bases; nucleotides outside the gene matches: 5. Germline values: CDR1 MNHEY, CDR2 SVGAGI. The CDR3 nucleotides read TGTGCCAGCAGTAGGGACAGATCAGGAAACACCATATATTTT. Protein: CASSRDRSGNTIYF.

V gene TRBV15 combines with J gene TRBJ1-5, with TRBD1 as a possible D gene (6 bases). The V gene's germline CDR1 is LNHNV and CDR2 YYDKDF (reference sequence). The CDR3 is 21 amino acids. Between the trimmed V and J ends, which lost 4 bases and 0 bases, there was a span of 28 bases. The CDR3 loop reads CATSITATGLWRRDSNQPQHF. The CDR3 nucleotides are TGTGCCACCAGCATAACCGCAACAGGGTTGTGGAGACGAGATAGCAATCAGCCCCAGCATTTT.

The chain employs TRBV27 and TRBJ1-4; 8 bases are a match to TRBD1. The V gene's germline CDR1 is MNHEY and CDR2 SMNVEV (reference sequence). J gave up 4 bases and V 6 bases, and 16 bases lay outside the gene matches. There are 18 residues in the CDR3. CDR3 bases: TGTGCCAGCAGCCGCAAGCCACCCCAGGGGGCAATTAATGAAAAACTGTTTTTT. This codes for CASSRKPPQGAINEKLFF.

The chain carries TRBV5-1 and TRBJ2-3, with 10 bases that match TRBD2. With V trimmed by 0 bases and J by 2 bases, 6 bases remained unmatched. The CDR3 loop spans 17 amino acids. The V gene's germline CDR1 is SGHRS and CDR2 YFSETQ. CDR3 in DNA: TGCGCCAGCAGCTTGGTCCCAGCGGGGGGGATCACAGATACGCAGTATTTT. Encoded protein: CASSLVPAGGITDTQYF.

This chain connects TRBV5-1 to TRBJ2-7; 8 bases are shared with TRBD1. The germline V gene has CDR1 SGHRS and CDR2 YFSETQ. V gave up 0 bases and J gave up 3 bases; unmatched junction bases: 2. This CDR3 region has 14 residues. The CDR3 coding sequence is TGCGCCAGCAGCTTGGGACAGGGGAACTACGAGCAGTACTTC. This translates into CASSLGQGNYEQYF.

The chain links TRBV6-1 to TRBJ1-1; D call uncertain. This CDR3 contains 13 residues. Trimming removed 4 bases at V and 6 bases at J, with 12 bases between. Germline V gene lookup returns CDR1 MNHNS and CDR2 SASEGT. CDR3: CASSVRFGAEAFF. The CDR3 nucleotides read TGTGCCAGCAGTGTGAGATTCGGGGCTGAAGCTTTCTTT.

The chain uses TRBV28 and TRBJ2-5; TRBD2 aligns across 13 bases. Germline V gives CDR1 MDHEN, CDR2 SYDVKM. The CDR3 totals 17 residues. V shed 5 bases and J 5 bases; nucleotides not matched to a gene: 11. The CDR3 is CASSPGTSGARWETQYF. The CDR3 DNA reads as TGTGCCAGCAGTCCAGGGACTAGCGGGGCGAGGTGGGAGACCCAGTACTTC.

The chain couples TRBV4-2 to TRBJ2-7, with TRBD2 matching 7 bases. This CDR3 region has 16 residues. V shed 1 base, J shed 4 bases, and the junction held 10 bases outside the gene matches. CDR1 LGHNA and CDR2 YNFKEQ come from the germline V gene. CDR3 in DNA: TGTGCCAGCAGCCAAGGGCAAACGGGAGGTGCTTACGAGCAGTACTTC. Translating it yields CASSQGQTGGAYEQYF.

The rearrangement joins TRBV10-2 to TRBJ1-2, with 8 nucleotides matching TRBD1. Germline CDR1 and CDR2: WSHSY and SAAADI. V dropped 6 bases and J dropped 0; count of bases not matched to a gene: 3. This CDR3 region has 14 residues. The CDR3 loop is CASSRGQANYGYTF. The CDR3 DNA reads TGCGCCAGCAGCCGGGGACAGGCTAACTATGGCTACACCTTC.

The J gene is TRBJ1-2, the V gene TRBV29-1; TRBD1 agrees at 7 bases. Germline V gene lookup returns CDR1 SQVTM and CDR2 ANQGSEA. Losses at the gene ends were 0 bases for V and 4 bases for J; bases not matched to a gene: 11. This CDR3 is 16 amino acids long. The chain's CDR3 is CSVEDSTSGGPYGYTF. DNA for the CDR3: TGCAGCGTTGAAGACAGTACCTCAGGGGGACCCTATGGCTACACCTTC.

The chain links TRBV30 to TRBJ1-1; weak D call: TRBD1 (6 bases). V lost 1 base and J lost 4, with 7 bases in between. This CDR3 has 12 residues. The germline gives CDR1 GTSNPN, CDR2 SVGIG (reference sequence). CDR3 DNA: TGTGCCTGGAGTGGGACAGTCACTGAAGCTTTCTTT. Its translation: CAWSGTVTEAFF.

Note on this clone: This specimen includes other DNA sequences encoding the same CDR3. J is TRBJ2-7 and V is TRBV20-1; D call uncertain. The CDR3 covers 11 residues. From germline, CDR1 is DFQATT and CDR2 SNEGSKA (reference sequence). With 2 bases removed from V and 4 bases from J, the gap between germline ends came to 6 bases. CDR3 residues: CSARKLYEQYF. Written as DNA, the CDR3 is TGCAGTGCTAGAAAACTGTACGAGCAGTACTTC.

This chain links TRBV5-1 with TRBJ2-7, with D unclear. V lost 3 bases, J lost 3 bases, and 4 bases lay in between. This CDR3 region has 11 residues. CDR1 and CDR2 (germline): SGHRS, YFSETQ. For the CDR3, the DNA is TGCGCCAGCAGCTCCCTCTACGAGCAGTACTTC. Encoded protein: CASSSLYEQYF.

The rearrangement joins TRBV5-1 to TRBJ2-1; TRBD2 aligns across 12 bases. In germline, CDR1 is SGHRS, CDR2 YFSETQ. This CDR3 contains 16 residues. The V and J ends lost 2 bases and 6 bases, in that order; junction bases with no gene match: 6. The CDR3 sequence is CASSFSLAGGGNEQFF. The CDR3 DNA reads TGCGCCAGCAGCTTCTCACTAGCGGGAGGCGGCAATGAGCAGTTCTTC.

This clone was detected a few times. The chain employs TRBV29-1 and TRBJ2-7; 8 bases agree with TRBD2. After removal of 4 bases from V and 2 bases from J, the junction contained 4 bases not matched to a gene. Germline lookup yields CDR1 SQVTM and CDR2 ANQGSEA. CDR3 length: 13 residues. CDR3 amino acids: CSVADGRAYEQYF. The DNA of the CDR3 is TGCAGCGTTGCTGACGGGAGGGCCTACGAGCAGTACTTC.

This clone was recorded only once. The chain combines TRBV4-2 with TRBJ2-5, with 9 bases that match TRBD2. Unmatched junction bases numbered 7, after V lost 4 bases and J lost 4 bases. The CDR3 has 15 amino acids. Germline CDR1 LGHNA, CDR2 YNFKEQ. CDR3 loop: CASSPGTSSSETQYF. The CDR3 region has the DNA TGTGCCAGCAGCCCCGGGACTAGCTCTTCAGAGACCCAGTACTTC.

This clone has a single count. The chain couples TRBV9 to TRBJ1-2, with 9 positions matching TRBD1. This CDR3 comprises 15 residues. Germline trimming cut 0 bases from V and 7 bases from J; bases unmatched to any gene: 7. Germline lookup yields CDR1 SGDLS and CDR2 YYNGEE. The CDR3 DNA reads as TGTGCCAGCAGCGTAGCTGCACAGGGGGCGAGTGGCTACACCTTC. Amino acids: CASSVAAQGASGYTF.

The chain combines TRBV6-5 with TRBJ2-7; TRBD1 matches 7 bases. Germline lookup yields CDR1 MNHEY and CDR2 SVGAGI. CDR3 length: 15 amino acids. V shed 6 bases, J shed 7 bases, and the junction held 15 bases outside the gene matches. CDR3 amino acids: CASRRQGWAPGEQYF. The DNA for the CDR3 is TGTGCCAGCAGACGACAGGGTTGGGCCCCGGGGGAGCAGTACTTC.

The chain uses TRBV10-3 and TRBJ1-2; 10 nucleotides line up with TRBD1. Germline V gene lookup returns CDR1 ENHRY and CDR2 SYGVKD. V was pared by 0 bases and J by 6 bases, with 13 bases of the junction left unmatched. The CDR3 consists of 18 residues. CDR3 protein: CAISESDRGQGIKDGYTF. The CDR3 DNA follows: TGTGCCATCAGTGAGTCGGATAGGGGACAGGGGATTAAGGATGGCTACACCTTC.

The rearrangement links TRBV19 to TRBJ2-3; D gene ambiguous. This CDR3 spans 13 amino acids. V shed 7 bases and J shed 3 bases, with 11 bases lying between them. The V gene's germline CDR1 is LNHDA and CDR2 SQIVND (reference sequence). The chain's CDR3 is CASNRAPTDTQYF. The CDR3, as DNA: TGTGCCAGTAATCGAGCTCCGACAGATACGCAGTATTTT.

This clone has a handful of counts. This chain connects TRBV6-5 to TRBJ2-5, with D hard to call. The CDR3 runs to 13 residues. Germline assignment: CDR1 MNHEY and CDR2 SVGAGI. Trimming took off 2 bases at V and 2 bases at J, with 6 bases between the two ends. The CDR3 reads CASSYGSQETQYF. The CDR3 DNA reads TGTGCCAGCAGTTACGGCAGTCAAGAGACCCAGTACTTC.

The V gene is TRBV19, the J gene TRBJ1-2, with D hard to call. Germline CDR1 is LNHDA and CDR2 is SQIVND (reference sequence). The CDR3 covers 15 residues. The ends were cut back, 0 bases at V and 3 bases at J, with 11 bases in the middle. The DNA of the CDR3 is TGTGCCAGTAGTATAGATCCCGCAGGCTACTATGGCTACACCTTC. It is translated as CASSIDPAGYYGYTF.

This clone occurred once. CDR3 region: CASSMLFNTAGYTF. As DNA, the CDR3 is TGTGCCAGTAGTATGTTATTTAACACCGCCGGCTACACCTTC. This rearrangement joins TRBV19 to TRBJ1-2; D gene ambiguous. Germline V gene sequence: CDR1 LNHDA, CDR2 SQIVND (reference sequence). Trimming stripped 3 bases from V and 8 bases from J, with 16 bases between. This CDR3 contains 14 residues.